The text below deals with one T cell receptor (beta chain). Its antigen is still unknown. The CDR3 spans 14 residues. Germline CDR1 MNHEY, CDR2 SMNVEV (reference sequence). The ends were cut back, 5 bases at V and 2 bases at J, with 10 bases in the middle. The data were taken from a study of cytomegalovirus exposure and HLA in healthy donors. With 60 Vbeta and 13 Jbeta primers, the PCR was carried out. The repertoire was sequenced with immunoSEQ multiplex PCR; TCRdb's copy has only in-frame clones and lacks some. The table records about 62,000 clones, over 60% of them present only once. Study-wide findings and caveats: In all likelihood, a cluster of highly shared sequence variants was a sequencing artifact.

Sequencing was carried out using PBMCs. The rearrangement joins TRBV27 to TRBJ1-3, with D possibly TRBD1 on 6 matching bases. This TCR derives from a young woman in good health and CMV-seronegative. The CDR3 loop is CASSRDTTGNTIYF. DNA for the CDR3: TGTGCCAGCAGTCGGGACACTACTGGAAACACCATATATTTT.